The 28 T cell receptor beta chains in this list originate from one sample, sequenced in a study of human T cells and chemical hapten exposure. As for time point: pre-sensitization, week 0. Treatment noted: therapeutic diphenylcyclopropenone sensitization with weekly scalp DPC. MiXCR, run by TCRdb on the RACE reads, gives a single entry per CDR3 protein. The sample lists about 380,000 distinct CDR3 sequences, 5.1% seen once, with around 2.6% in the top ten. This specimen was whole blood, taken in connection with sensitization to the hapten diphenylcyclopropenone (DPC). The source is a woman aged 50 to 60 with alopecia areata. Some clones in this sample may be carry-over from other donors' samples.

In its sample, this clonotype was seen many times. The rearrangement uses TRBV7-9 and TRBJ1-6, with D tentatively TRBD1 (6 bases). CDR1 and CDR2 (germline): SEHNR, FQNEAQ (reference sequence). V lost 3 bases, J lost 4 bases, and 10 bases lay in between. The CDR3 contains 15 residues. The CDR3, as DNA: TGTGCCAGCAGCTTTTACAGGGATTATAATTCACCCCTCCACTTT. Its translation is CASSFYRDYNSPLHF.

This clonotype has more than one count but fewer than ten. This may stem from a read error, because a much larger clone lies one nucleotide away. The V and J genes are TRBV5-1 and TRBJ2-5; D not resolved. CDR1 is SGHRS and CDR2 is YFSETQ in the germline V gene. This CDR3 has 13 amino acids. Trimming pared 0 bases from V and 2 bases from J, leaving 5 bases between. In DNA form, the CDR3 reads TGCGCCAGCAGCTTGGACACACAAGAGACCCAGTACTTC. The encoded protein is CASSLDTQETQYF.

J is TRBJ1-2 and V is TRBV13, with a weak D call TRBD1 (5 bases). Per germline, CDR1 PRHDT and CDR2 FYEKMQ (reference sequence). This CDR3 region has 15 residues. Trimming shortened V by 5 bases and J by 5 bases, and 18 bases separated the two germline ends. The CDR3: CASSPPLGVGYGYTF. The CDR3 DNA reads TGTGCCAGCAGCCCGCCGTTGGGGGTTGGATATGGCTACACCTTC. Using reference TRBV13 and TRBJ1-2 for the parts outside the CDR3, the full variable domain is AAGVIQSPRHLIKEKRETATLKCYPIPRHDTVYWYQQGPGQDPQFLISFYEKMQSDKGSIPDRFSAQQFSDYHSELNMSSLELGDSALYFCASSPPLGVGYGYTFGSGTRLTVV.

In this sample, this clonotype turned up many times. The chain recombines TRBV18 with TRBJ1-2; 7 positions agree with TRBD1. This CDR3 is built from 16 residues. With 4 bases clipped from V and 4 bases from J, the junction kept 12 bases outside the gene matches. CDR1 is KGHSH, CDR2 LQKENI, per germline. The CDR3 loop reads CASSLEPEDRTYGYTF. Written as DNA, the CDR3 is TGTGCCAGCTCACTAGAGCCGGAGGACAGGACCTATGGCTACACCTTC.

The chain carries TRBV5-6 and TRBJ1-5, with D unclear. Germline CDR1 reads SGHDT; CDR2 reads YYEEEE. Trimming took off 0 bases at V and 9 bases at J, with 7 bases between the two ends. The CDR3 totals 12 residues. This CDR3 reads CASSLGPGPQHF. Written as DNA, the CDR3 is TGTGCCAGCAGCTTGGGGCCTGGGCCCCAGCATTTT.

This clonotype was observed at least ten times. CDR3 loop: CASSRQVGLTGELFF. The CDR3 region has the DNA TGTGCCAGCAGTCGGCAGGTCGGTCTCACCGGGGAGCTGTTTTTT. This chain links TRBV2 with TRBJ2-2; no definite D call. CDR3 size: 15 residues. Germline CDR1 is SNHLY and CDR2 is FYNNEI. Between the trimmed V and J ends, which lost 5 bases and 4 bases, there was a span of 14 bases.

In this sample, this clonotype turned up many times. The rearrangement joins TRBV30 to TRBJ2-6; 8 bases align to TRBD1. The germline V gene has CDR1 GTSNPN and CDR2 SVGIG (reference sequence). The CDR3 is 15 residues long. V was pared by 5 bases and J by 3 bases, with 6 bases of the junction left unmatched. The CDR3 bases are TGTGCCTGGTTCGGACAGGGTGTTGGGGCCAACGTCCTGACTTTC. This codes for CAWFGQGVGANVLTF.

The table lists this clonotype with many counts. The CDR3 DNA follows: TGTGCCAGCAGCTATTGGGGACAGGGCAACACTGAAGCTTTCTTT. Translated: CASSYWGQGNTEAFF. The chain employs TRBV13 and TRBJ1-1, with TRBD1 matching over 9 bases. CDR3 size: 15 residues. The trim removed 4 bases at V and 2 bases at J, leaving 5 bases unmatched. The germline V gene encodes CDR1 PRHDT and CDR2 FYEKMQ (reference sequence). Full variable domain (outside the CDR3, taken from reference TRBV13 and TRBJ1-1): AAGVIQSPRHLIKEKRETATLKCYPIPRHDTVYWYQQGPGQDPQFLISFYEKMQSDKGSIPDRFSAQQFSDYHSELNMSSLELGDSALYFCASSYWGQGNTEAFFGQGTRLTVV.

The rearrangement uses TRBV4-3 and TRBJ2-3; D ambiguous. CDR1 and CDR2 (germline): LGHNA, YSLEER. V was pared by 4 bases and J by 2 bases, with 13 bases between. There are 15 residues in the CDR3. CDR3 protein: CASSRAPMITDTQYF. For the CDR3, the DNA is TGCGCCAGCAGCCGAGCGCCGATGATCACAGATACGCAGTATTTT.

The chain uses TRBV4-1 and TRBJ2-1; 12 nucleotides line up with TRBD1. The CDR3 loop spans 13 amino acids. Germline V gives CDR1 MGHRA, CDR2 YSYEKL. J gave up 13 bases and V 9 bases, and 10 bases lay outside the gene matches. CDR3 amino acids: CASRGDRGLGQFF. CDR3 DNA: TGCGCCAGTAGGGGGGACAGGGGGCTAGGTCAGTTCTTC.

This clonotype was counted ten times or more. This chain connects TRBV5-1 to TRBJ1-1; TRBD1 matches at 9 bases. From germline, CDR1 is SGHRS and CDR2 YFSETQ. This CDR3 has 15 amino acids. Germline trimming cut 4 bases from V and 2 bases from J; bases unmatched to any gene: 6. The CDR3 here is CASSPTGGLNTEAFF. The CDR3 nucleotides are TGCGCCAGCAGCCCGACAGGGGGACTTAACACTGAAGCTTTCTTT.

The rearrangement uses TRBV28 and TRBJ1-1, with 8 positions matching TRBD1. The V and J ends lost 5 bases and 5 bases, in that order; junction bases with no gene match: 4. Germline CDR1 MDHEN, CDR2 SYDVKM. There are 13 residues in the CDR3. The CDR3 bases are TGTGCCAGCAGTATAACAGGGGGGACTGAAGCTTTCTTT. As protein: CASSITGGTEAFF.

V gene TRBV28 combines with J gene TRBJ2-7, with TRBD2 as a possible D gene (6 bases). Germline V lookup: CDR1 MDHEN, CDR2 SYDVKM. Trimming removed 7 bases from V and 3 bases from J, with 10 bases in between. The CDR3 spans 12 residues. The CDR3: CASTAGRYEQYF. CDR3 coding DNA: TGTGCCAGCACAGCGGGTCGCTACGAGCAGTACTTC.

This clonotype was observed many times. The V and J genes are TRBV27 and TRBJ2-1; D unclear. Trimming took 5 bases from V and 8 from J, leaving 16 bases between them. This CDR3 is 14 amino acids long. The germline gives CDR1 MNHEY, CDR2 SMNVEV (reference sequence). Here the CDR3 reads CASSMPSPRDEQFF. CDR3 DNA: TGTGCCAGCAGTATGCCTAGTCCCCGCGATGAGCAGTTCTTC.

This clonotype has a count of ten or more. The V call is TRBV28, the J call TRBJ2-1, with TRBD2 identical over 8 bases. The CDR3 contains 15 residues. Trimming at V came to 5 bases and at J to 7 bases, leaving 10 bases not matched to a gene. Germline lookup yields CDR1 MDHEN and CDR2 SYDVKM. CDR3 nucleotide sequence: TGTGCCAGCAGTCCCACCAGCGGGAGTAAAAATGAGCAGTTCTTC. It codes for CASSPTSGSKNEQFF. Complete variable domain (other parts from reference TRBV28 and TRBJ2-1): DVKVTQSSRYLVKRTGEKVFLECVQDMDHENMFWYRQDPGLGLRLIYFSYDVKMKEKGDIPEGYSVSREKKERFSLILESASTNQTSMYLCASSPTSGSKNEQFFGPGTRLTVL.

This clonotype has ten or more counts. The V gene is TRBV21-1, the J gene TRBJ2-7; the tabulated D call, TRBD1, remains unverified against the DNA. TRBV21-1 represents a pseudogene. This CDR3 spans 9 amino acids. CDR3 coding DNA: TGTGCCGCACAGGGGGAGTTGTACTTC. It encodes CAAQGELYF.

The genes are TRBV27 and TRBJ2-5, with D perhaps assigned TRBD1 or TRBD2 (5 bases each). Germline V gene data show CDR1 as MNHEY and CDR2 as SMNVEV (reference sequence). CDR3 length: 16 residues. Trimming shortened V by 6 bases and J by 1 base, and 18 bases separated the two germline ends. DNA of the CDR3: TGTGCCAGCAGCCCCACAATCCCGGGGCCCCAAGAGACCCAGTACTTC. It encodes CASSPTIPGPQETQYF.

The chain combines TRBV4-3 with TRBJ1-4; D might be TRBD1 (5 bases). V was cut by 1 base and J by 8 bases, with 11 bases left in between. Per the germline V gene, CDR1 is LGHNA and CDR2 is YSLEER. There are 14 residues in the CDR3. Written as DNA, the CDR3 is TGCGCCAGCAGCCAAGGCTCAGGGTGGGAAAAACTGTTTTTT. Translation: CASSQGSGWEKLFF.

The gene calls are TRBV5-1 and TRBJ1-1; D may be TRBD1 (5 bases). V lost 0 bases and J lost 11, with 14 bases in between. Germline CDR1 SGHRS, CDR2 YFSETQ. The CDR3 has 13 residues. The CDR3 region has the DNA TGCGCCAGCAGCTTGGACCAGGGATTGAAGGCTTTCTTT. Amino acid sequence: CASSLDQGLKAFF.

The chain joins TRBV6-4 to TRBJ1-2, with TRBD1 matching 10 bases. The germline gives CDR1 MRHNA, CDR2 SNTAGT. The CDR3 runs 13 residues. Trimming at V came to 6 bases and at J to 5 bases, leaving 3 bases not matched to a gene. DNA of the CDR3: TGTGCCAGCAGACCGGGACAGGGGTATGGCTACACCTTC. Protein: CASRPGQGYGYTF.

A few counts support this clonotype. The chain recombines TRBV30 with TRBJ1-5; the match to TRBD1 covers 10 bases. The CDR3 consists of 16 residues. Germline lookup yields CDR1 GTSNPN and CDR2 SVGIG (reference sequence). J lost 2 bases, V lost 4 bases, and 8 bases had no gene match. In DNA form, the CDR3 reads TGTGCCTGGACTAAACCGGGACAGGGGCGCAATCAGCCCCAGCATTTT. Translating gives CAWTKPGQGRNQPQHF.

This clonotype occurred a few times. This rearrangement joins TRBV28 to TRBJ2-3; D gene uncertain. The CDR3 runs 15 residues. V lost 5 bases and J 6 bases, leaving 18 bases between the germline ends. Germline loops: CDR1 MDHEN, CDR2 SYDVKM. The CDR3 region is CASSPPPVLGDTQYF. CDR3 in DNA: TGTGCCAGCAGTCCCCCCCCCGTCCTTGGGGATACGCAGTATTTT.

This clonotype came up a few times. The chain carries TRBV4-2 and TRBJ1-3, with D hard to call. V dropped 0 bases and J dropped 0 bases, with 0 bases sitting between them. Germline lookup yields CDR1 LGHNA and CDR2 YNFKEQ. The CDR3 is 13 amino acids. The chain's CDR3 is CASSQDSGNTIYF. The CDR3 coding sequence is TGTGCCAGCAGCCAAGACTCTGGAAACACCATATATTTT.

This clonotype was observed a handful of times. The chain carries TRBV5-4 and TRBJ2-2; D not resolved. The germline V and J ends were trimmed by 5 bases and 0 bases, with 11 bases remaining between them. The CDR3 has 15 amino acids. Germline V gives CDR1 SGHNT, CDR2 YYREEE (reference sequence). The CDR3 sequence: CASSFRATNTGELFF. The CDR3 nucleotides read TGTGCCAGCAGTTTCCGAGCCACGAACACCGGGGAGCTGTTTTTT. Complete variable domain (other parts from reference TRBV5-4 and TRBJ2-2): ETGVTQSPTHLIKTRGQQVTLRCSSQSGHNTVSWYQQALGQGPQFIFQYYREEENGRGNFPPRFSGLQFPNYSSELNVNALELDDSALYLCASSFRATNTGELFFGEGSRLTVL.

This clonotype occurred many times. The V gene is TRBV9, the J gene TRBJ2-1, with D possibly being TRBD1 or TRBD2 (5 bases each). CDR1 is SGDLS and CDR2 is YYNGEE in the germline V gene. This CDR3 has 14 residues. Trimming took off 7 bases at V and 0 bases at J, with 11 bases between the two ends. As DNA, the CDR3 is TGTGCCAGCGCCGAGGGGCGCTCCTACAATGAGCAGTTCTTC. Amino acid sequence: CASAEGRSYNEQFF.

This clonotype occurred a few times. The gene calls are TRBV20-1 and TRBJ2-1; D is uncertain. Trimming stripped 0 bases from V and 6 bases from J, with 6 bases between. Germline V gene lookup returns CDR1 DFQATT and CDR2 SNEGSKA (reference sequence). The CDR3 has 12 residues. CDR3 sequence reads: CSARDNPNEQFF. The CDR3 region has the DNA TGCAGTGCTAGAGATAACCCCAATGAGCAGTTCTTC.

This clonotype was observed at least ten times. The chain links TRBV6-4 to TRBJ1-6; D is uncertain. The CDR3 loop spans 12 amino acids. V dropped 2 bases and J dropped 6 bases, with 2 bases sitting between them. Germline CDR1 and CDR2: MRHNA and SNTAGT. The CDR3 DNA is TGTGCCAGCAGTGACGGTAATTCACCCCTCCACTTT. As protein: CASSDGNSPLHF.

This clonotype was picked up many times. The chain recombines TRBV10-1 with TRBJ2-5; D assignment may be TRBD1 or TRBD2 (5 bases each). Trimming removed 0 bases from V and 5 bases from J, with 16 bases in between. Germline CDR1 is WNHNN and CDR2 is SYGVQD (reference sequence). The CDR3 length is 16 residues. CDR3 bases: TGCGCCAGCAGTGAGTCGCCGGACACCTCGGGGGAGACCCAGTACTTC. It codes for CASSESPDTSGETQYF.